The sequence of this T cell receptor (beta chain) was determined in a study of blood T cell repertoires in COVID-19. Across the whole study: The United States, Italy and Spain supplied acute and convalescent COVID-19 samples. PBMCs, B-cell-depleted T cells, or T cells provided the cDNA or gDNA that made up the material.

Trimming took 4 bases from V and 7 from J, leaving 16 bases between them. This CDR3 contains 14 residues. Per germline, CDR1 MNHEY and CDR2 SVGEGT. Authors' methods: Counts of nucleated cells, estimated from reference gene primer amplification, were obtained. Measured with immunoSEQ multiplex PCR; TCRdb has only the in-frame clones, and not every one. For V, J and clone size, that table is used; D and trimming come from the DNA. The table records 310,000 or so clones, roughly 87% of them present only once. The source of this sequence is a woman aged 50 to 60 who had recovered from COVID-19. Input material: peripheral blood. The chain combines TRBV6-2 or TRBV6-3 with TRBJ1-2; D gene ambiguous. The CDR3 here is CASSSILGISGYTF. The CDR3 DNA is TGTGCCAGCAGTTCTATTTTGGGCATCAGTGGCTACACCTTC.